A selection of T cell receptor beta chains follows, all from one sample in a study of T cell responses to AZD1222 COVID-19 vaccine. Profiled with immunoSEQ multiplex PCR; TCRdb holds only in-frame clones, not every one. Among some 92,000 clones listed, 90% to 95% were seen once. Specimen: peripheral blood, collected on day 0 of MenACWY control vaccination. These receptors originate from an adult in good health. The CDR3 runs from the conserved cysteine through the conserved F or W. D genes are given only for firm matches. Clone size is given for some rows only: seen once, a few or many times, or a class if the clone is expanded.

clone_size,v_call,d_call,j_call,cdr3_aa,cdr3_nt
NA,TRBV20-1,NA,TRBJ2-5,CSARIQETQYF,TGCAGTGCTAGGATTCAAGAGACCCAGTACTTC
NA,TRBV28,NA,TRBJ1-4,CASSRQVATNEKLFF,TGTGCCAGCAGCCGCCAAGTTGCAACTAATGAAAAACTGTTTTTT
NA,TRBV6-5,NA,TRBJ1-2,CASILDGNYGYTF,TGTGCCAGCATCTTGGACGGAAACTATGGCTACACCTTC
once,TRBV28,NA,TRBJ1-2,CASTGVDYGYTF,TGTGCCAGCACAGGGGTGGACTATGGCTACACCTTC
NA,TRBV13,TRBD1,TRBJ2-7,CASSLGQGFDEQYF,TGTGCCAGCAGCCTCGGACAGGGGTTCGACGAGCAGTACTTC
NA,TRBV6-5,TRBD1,TRBJ2-1,CATRRTGGSYNEQFF,TGTGCCACACGGAGGACAGGGGGCTCCTACAATGAGCAGTTCTTC
NA,TRBV6-5,NA,TRBJ1-6,CASTPGFSSPLHF,TGTGCCAGCACTCCCGGCTTTAGTTCACCCCTCCACTTT
once,TRBV20-1,NA,TRBJ2-7,CSANYEQYF,TGCAGTGCTAACTACGAGCAGTACTTC
NA,TRBV27,NA,TRBJ1-1,CASRVSGENTEAFF,TGTGCCAGCAGAGTAAGTGGGGAGAACACTGAAGCTTTCTTT
NA,TRBV6-2/TRBV6-3,NA,TRBJ2-3,CASSPGTADTQYF,TGTGCCAGCAGTCCCGGGACGGCAGATACGCAGTATTTT
NA,TRBV7-9,TRBD1,TRBJ1-5,CASSSSGTGGMAQHF,TGTGCCAGCAGCTCCTCCGGGACAGGGGGCATGGCCCAGCATTTT
NA,TRBV18,NA,TRBJ2-2,CASSTYTGELFF,TGTGCCAGCTCAACTTACACCGGGGAGCTGTTTTTT
once,TRBV19,TRBD1,TRBJ1-6,CASSIGTGSPLHF,TGTGCCAGTAGTATAGGGACAGGTTCACCCCTCCACTTT
NA,TRBV6-5,NA,TRBJ1-4,CASAREANEKLFF,TGTGCCAGCGCCCGGGAAGCTAATGAAAAACTGTTTTTT
NA,TRBV3-1/TRBV3-2,TRBD1,TRBJ1-2,CASSPRGRGYGYTF,TGTGCCAGCAGCCCCAGGGGGCGCGGCTATGGCTACACCTTC
NA,TRBV2,TRBD2,TRBJ2-2,CASSDLAGVSTGELFF,TGTGCCAGCAGTGACCTAGCGGGAGTTTCCACCGGGGAGCTGTTTTTT
NA,TRBV9,NA,TRBJ2-7,CASSVAQGPGYEQYF,TGTGCCAGCAGCGTAGCCCAGGGGCCGGGGTACGAGCAGTACTTC
once,TRBV3-1/TRBV3-2,NA,TRBJ2-7,CASSQVPLTSEQYF,TGTGCCAGCAGCCAAGTGCCGCTGACGTCCGAGCAGTACTTC
NA,TRBV6-1,NA,TRBJ2-1,CASSEARGGEQFF,TGTGCCAGCAGTGAAGCACGGGGAGGTGAGCAGTTCTTC
NA,TRBV5-1,TRBD1,TRBJ2-2,CASSFSGTANTGELFF,TGCGCCAGCAGCTTCTCCGGGACAGCCAACACCGGGGAGCTGTTTTTT
NA,TRBV7-9,NA,TRBJ1-1,CASSGGKNTEAFF,TGTGCCAGCAGCGGAGGGAAGAACACTGAAGCTTTCTTT
NA,TRBV3-1/TRBV3-2,NA,TRBJ1-6,CASSAESYNSPLHF,TGTGCCAGCAGTGCAGAATCCTATAATTCACCCCTCCACTTT
NA,TRBV6-1,NA,TRBJ1-4,CASREAGVGNEKLFF,TGTGCCAGCAGGGAAGCGGGGGTGGGGAATGAAAAACTGTTTTTT
once,TRBV7-9,TRBD1,TRBJ2-7,CASSLANPGQGWYEQYF,TGTGCCAGCAGCTTAGCTAACCCGGGACAGGGGTGGTACGAGCAGTACTTC
NA,TRBV19,NA,TRBJ1-1,CASSPPGGAVTEAFF,TGTGCCAGTAGTCCTCCGGGGGGGGCGGTCACTGAAGCTTTCTTT
NA,TRBV28,TRBD1,TRBJ2-5,CASNPGQGIQETQYF,TGTGCCAGCAATCCGGGACAGGGGATCCAAGAGACCCAGTACTTC
NA,TRBV5-1,TRBD2,TRBJ2-7,CASSRGGSYEQYF,TGCGCCAGCAGCCGGGGGGGCTCCTACGAGCAGTACTTC
NA,TRBV10-3,TRBD2,TRBJ2-1,CAIRASGGADNEQFF,TGTGCCATCAGGGCTAGCGGGGGGGCCGACAATGAGCAGTTCTTC
NA,TRBV7-2,NA,TRBJ2-7,CASSLVPGRLSGAEQYF,TGTGCCAGCAGCTTAGTCCCCGGAAGGTTAAGTGGAGCCGAGCAGTACTTC
once,TRBV5-4,NA,TRBJ1-1,CASSTRGAGTEAFF,TGTGCCAGCAGCACAAGGGGAGCTGGCACTGAAGCTTTCTTT
NA,TRBV4-1,NA,TRBJ2-3,CASSQEGIIAADTQYF,TGCGCCAGCAGCCAAGAGGGGATAATAGCGGCAGATACGCAGTATTTT
NA,TRBV28,NA,TRBJ1-1,CASKSSTGMNTEAFF,TGTGCCAGCAAGTCCTCCACAGGGATGAACACTGAAGCTTTCTTT
NA,TRBV11-3,NA,TRBJ2-4,CASSLGKEGNIQYF,TGTGCCAGCAGCTTAGGCAAGGAGGGGAACATTCAGTACTTC
NA,TRBV6-2/TRBV6-3,NA,TRBJ2-3,CASSYGVSSTDTQYF,TGTGCCAGCAGTTACGGGGTGTCTAGCACAGATACGCAGTATTTT
NA,TRBV3-1/TRBV3-2,TRBD2,TRBJ2-7,CASSQELAGGDDEQYF,TGTGCCAGCAGCCAAGAACTAGCGGGAGGGGACGACGAGCAGTACTTC